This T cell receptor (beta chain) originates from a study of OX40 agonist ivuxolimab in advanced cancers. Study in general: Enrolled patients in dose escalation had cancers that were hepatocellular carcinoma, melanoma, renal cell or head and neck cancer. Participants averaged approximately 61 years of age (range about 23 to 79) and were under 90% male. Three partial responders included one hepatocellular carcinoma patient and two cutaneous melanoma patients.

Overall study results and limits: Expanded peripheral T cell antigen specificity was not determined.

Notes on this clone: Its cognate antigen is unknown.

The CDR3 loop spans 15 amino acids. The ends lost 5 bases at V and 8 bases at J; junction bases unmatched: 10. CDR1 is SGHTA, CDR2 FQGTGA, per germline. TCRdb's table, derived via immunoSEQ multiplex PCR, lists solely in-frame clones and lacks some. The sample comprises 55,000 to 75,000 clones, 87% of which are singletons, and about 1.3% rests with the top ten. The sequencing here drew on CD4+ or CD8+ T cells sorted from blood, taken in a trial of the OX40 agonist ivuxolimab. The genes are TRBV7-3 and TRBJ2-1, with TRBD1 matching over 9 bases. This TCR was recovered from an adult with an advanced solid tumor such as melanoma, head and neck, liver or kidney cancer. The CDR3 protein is CASSPRGQGGHEQFF. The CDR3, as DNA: TGTGCCAGCAGCCCCCGGGGACAGGGAGGGCATGAGCAGTTCTTC.